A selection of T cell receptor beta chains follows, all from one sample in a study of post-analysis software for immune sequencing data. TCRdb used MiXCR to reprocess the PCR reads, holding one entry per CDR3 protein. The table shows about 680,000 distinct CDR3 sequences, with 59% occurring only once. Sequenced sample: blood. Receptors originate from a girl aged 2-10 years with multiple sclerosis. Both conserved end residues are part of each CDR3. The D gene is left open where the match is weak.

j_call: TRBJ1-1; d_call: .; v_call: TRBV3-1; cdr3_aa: CASSNRETEAFF
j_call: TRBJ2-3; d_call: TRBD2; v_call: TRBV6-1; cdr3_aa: CASRPTGGPLIPPGTQYF
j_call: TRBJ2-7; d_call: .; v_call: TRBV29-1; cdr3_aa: CSVGDSYEQYF
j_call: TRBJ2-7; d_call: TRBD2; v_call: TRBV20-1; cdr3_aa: CSATEPSGSHEQYF
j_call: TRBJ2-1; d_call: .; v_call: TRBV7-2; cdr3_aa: CASSLGPGRADEQFF
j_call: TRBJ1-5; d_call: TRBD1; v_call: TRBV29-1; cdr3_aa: CSVRDSINQPQHF
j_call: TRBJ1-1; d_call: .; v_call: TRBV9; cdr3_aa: CASSPYSGPDTEAFF
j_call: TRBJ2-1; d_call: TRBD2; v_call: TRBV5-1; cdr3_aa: CASSRRLAGGSHEQFF
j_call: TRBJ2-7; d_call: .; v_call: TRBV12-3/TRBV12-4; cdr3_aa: CASSFVGGLSYEQYF
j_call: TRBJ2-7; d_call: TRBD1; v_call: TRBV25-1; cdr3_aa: CASSASGQMNEQYF
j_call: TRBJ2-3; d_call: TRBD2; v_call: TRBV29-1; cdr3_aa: CSVGGQAGGPHTQYF
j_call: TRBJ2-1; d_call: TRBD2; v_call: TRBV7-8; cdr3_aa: CASSPPLAGVGGEQFF
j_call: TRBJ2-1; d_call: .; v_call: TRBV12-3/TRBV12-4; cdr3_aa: CASSLRLQSYNEQFF
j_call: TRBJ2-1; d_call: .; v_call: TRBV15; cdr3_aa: CATSRDQGAGDNERFF
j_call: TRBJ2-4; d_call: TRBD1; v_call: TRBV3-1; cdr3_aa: CASSPPPGQGKNIQYF
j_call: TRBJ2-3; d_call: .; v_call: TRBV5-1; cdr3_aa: CASSWLGGGTDTQYF
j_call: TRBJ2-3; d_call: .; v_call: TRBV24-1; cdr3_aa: CATRRTASTDTQYF
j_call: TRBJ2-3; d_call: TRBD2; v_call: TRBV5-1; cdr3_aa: CASSLEGLAGDLPDTQYF
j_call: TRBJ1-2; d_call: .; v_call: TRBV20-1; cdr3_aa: CSARDPGPGSYGYTF
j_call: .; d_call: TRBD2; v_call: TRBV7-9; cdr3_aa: CASSLELSGGGVPTETQYF
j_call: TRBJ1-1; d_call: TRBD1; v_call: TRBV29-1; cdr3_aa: CSSREGDRVNTEAFF
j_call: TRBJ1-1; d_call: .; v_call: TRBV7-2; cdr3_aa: CASSVTRGVNTEAFF
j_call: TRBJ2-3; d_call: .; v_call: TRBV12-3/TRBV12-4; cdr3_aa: CASSWADTQYF
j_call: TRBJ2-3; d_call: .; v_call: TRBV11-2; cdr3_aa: CASRPTGSSGTQYF